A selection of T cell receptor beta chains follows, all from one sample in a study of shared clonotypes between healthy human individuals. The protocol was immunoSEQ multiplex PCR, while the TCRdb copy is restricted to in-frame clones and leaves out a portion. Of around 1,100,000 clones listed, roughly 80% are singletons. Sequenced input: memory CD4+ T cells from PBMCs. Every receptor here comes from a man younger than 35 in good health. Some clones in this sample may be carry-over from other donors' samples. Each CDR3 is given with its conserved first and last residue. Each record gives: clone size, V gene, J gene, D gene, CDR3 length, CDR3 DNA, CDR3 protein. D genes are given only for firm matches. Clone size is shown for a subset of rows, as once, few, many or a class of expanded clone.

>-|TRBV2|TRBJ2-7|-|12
TGTGCCAGCAGTGAATACGGTTACGAGCAGTACTTC
CASSEYGYEQYF
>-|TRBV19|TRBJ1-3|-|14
TGTGCCAGTAGTTCCGTCTCCTCTGGAAACACCATATATTTT
CASSSVSSGNTIYF
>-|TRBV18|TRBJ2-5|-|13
TGTGCCAGCTCACCGGGTTACCAAGAGACCCAGTACTTC
CASSPGYQETQYF
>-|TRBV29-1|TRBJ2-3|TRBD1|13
TGCAGCGTTGATCAGGGGGGCACAGATACGCAGTATTTT
CSVDQGGTDTQYF
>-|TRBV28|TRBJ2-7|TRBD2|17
TGTGCCAGCAGTTCACTTATGCCCGGGCGGGGGGACTACGAGCAGTACTTC
CASSSLMPGRGDYEQYF
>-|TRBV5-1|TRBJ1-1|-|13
TGCGCCAGCAGCGACATCAGGAACACTGAAGCTTTCTTT
CASSDIRNTEAFF
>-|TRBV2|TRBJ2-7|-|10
TGTGCCAGCAGGCTAGGTGAGCAGTACTTC
CASRLGEQYF
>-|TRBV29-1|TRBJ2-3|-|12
TGCAGTTATGACTCGGGGCCAGATACGCAGTATTTT
CSYDSGPDTQYF
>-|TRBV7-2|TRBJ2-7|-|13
TGTGCCAGCAGCTTGAGCGGGCTTTACGAGCAGTACTTC
CASSLSGLYEQYF
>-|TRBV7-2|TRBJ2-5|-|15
TGTGCCAGCAGCTTAGGACCCTTAGGTATCGAGACCCAGTACTTC
CASSLGPLGIETQYF
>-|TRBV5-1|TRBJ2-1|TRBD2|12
TGCGCCAGCAGCTCTAGCGGGAGGGAGCAGTTCTTC
CASSSSGREQFF
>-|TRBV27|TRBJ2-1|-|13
TGTGCCAGCAGTTTAGGGGAGGGGGTCAAGCAGTTCTTC
CASSLGEGVKQFF
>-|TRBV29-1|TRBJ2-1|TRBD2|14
TGCAGCGTAGGTCCAGCGGGAGCGCACAATGAGCAGTTCTTC
CSVGPAGAHNEQFF
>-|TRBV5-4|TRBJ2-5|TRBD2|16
TGTGCCAGCAGCTTGGGGCTAGCGGGAGCTCAAGAGACCCAGTACTTC
CASSLGLAGAQETQYF
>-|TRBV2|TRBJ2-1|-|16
TGTGCCAGCAGTGAAGCGAGGGGCCCCGCATACAATGAGCAGTTCTTC
CASSEARGPAYNEQFF
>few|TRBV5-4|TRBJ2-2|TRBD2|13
TGTGCCAGCAGCTTGGATGCTAGCGGGGCCCCGGTCTTT
CASSLDASGAPVF
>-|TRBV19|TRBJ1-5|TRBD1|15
TGTGCCAGTAAACCGGGACAGGGAGCGGCATGGCCCCAGCATTTT
CASKPGQGAAWPQHF
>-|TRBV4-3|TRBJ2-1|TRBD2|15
TGCGCCAGCAGCCAGCTCGCGGGAGGGCGGAATGAGCAGTTCTTC
CASSQLAGGRNEQFF
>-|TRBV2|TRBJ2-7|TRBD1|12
TGTGCCAGTGGACAGGGGAAAGGGGAGCAGTACTTC
CASGQGKGEQYF
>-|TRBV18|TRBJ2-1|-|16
TGTGCCAGCTCACCCCTTGTGGGATCCTCCTACAATGAGCAGTTCTTC
CASSPLVGSSYNEQFF
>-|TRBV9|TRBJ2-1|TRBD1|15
TGTGCCAGCAGCCTGACAGGGGACTCCTACAATGAGCAGTTCTTC
CASSLTGDSYNEQFF
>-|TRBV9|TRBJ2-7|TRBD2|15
TGTGCCAGCAGCGTAGGGTCTAGCGGGGGGTACGAGCAGTACTTC
CASSVGSSGGYEQYF
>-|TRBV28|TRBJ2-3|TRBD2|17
TGTGCCAGCAGTCTAGCGGGAGGTGGGGGATGGGCAGATACGCAGTATTTT
CASSLAGGGGWADTQYF
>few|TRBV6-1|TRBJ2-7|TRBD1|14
TGTGCCAGCAGGGGGACAGGGAGGTCCTACGAGCAGTACTTC
CASRGTGRSYEQYF
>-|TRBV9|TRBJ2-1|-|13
TGTGCCATAAACGGAGGTGGGGGCAATGAGCAGTTCTTC
CAINGGGGNEQFF
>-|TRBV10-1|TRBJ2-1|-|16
TGCGCCAGCAGTGTGTCCGGGACCCCCCCCTACAATGAGCAGTTCTTC
CASSVSGTPPYNEQFF
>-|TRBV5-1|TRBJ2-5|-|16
TGCGCCAGCAGCTTGGGGGTTGAATGGGGTTTAGAGACCCAGTACTTC
CASSLGVEWGLETQYF
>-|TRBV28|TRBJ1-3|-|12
TGTGCCAGCAGTTGGGGTAGTAACACCATATATTTT
CASSWGSNTIYF
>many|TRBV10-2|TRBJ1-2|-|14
TGCGCCAGCAGTGAAATGGTCTCTAACTATGGCTACACCTTC
CASSEMVSNYGYTF
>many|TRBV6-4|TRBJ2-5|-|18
TGTGCCAGCAGTATGGTGGAGGGCCTGCCCTCGTACCAAGAGACCCAGTACTTC
CASSMVEGLPSYQETQYF
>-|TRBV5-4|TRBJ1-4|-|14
TGTGCCAGCAGCTCGAAGCGGGGTGAAGAAAAACTGTTTTTT
CASSSKRGEEKLFF
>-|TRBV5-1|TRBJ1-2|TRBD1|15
TGCGCCAGCAGCCCCGGGACAGGGGGATTGCGGGACTACACCTTC
CASSPGTGGLRDYTF
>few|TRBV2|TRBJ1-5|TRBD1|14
TGTGCCAGCGGGGACAGGGGGAGAAATCAGCCCCAGCATTTT
CASGDRGRNQPQHF
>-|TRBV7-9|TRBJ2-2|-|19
TGTGCCCTCGTAATTGGTGACAGATCACTTTCGGGGGCCACCGGGGAGCTGTTTTTT
CALVIGDRSLSGATGELFF
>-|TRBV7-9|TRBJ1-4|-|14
TGTGCCAGCAGCTTAAGCGGAACTAATGAAAAACTGTTTTTT
CASSLSGTNEKLFF
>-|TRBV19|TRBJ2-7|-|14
TGTGCCAGTAGTACTGACAGGAGCTCCTACGAGCAGTACTTC
CASSTDRSSYEQYF
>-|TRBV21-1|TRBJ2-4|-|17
TGTGCCAGCAGCAAAGAGGGGATTTCCCTAGCCAAAAACATTCAGTACTTC
CASSKEGISLAKNIQYF
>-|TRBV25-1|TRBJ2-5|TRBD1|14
TGTGCCAGCAGTGGACAGGGGGCTTGGGAGACCCAGTACTTC
CASSGQGAWETQYF
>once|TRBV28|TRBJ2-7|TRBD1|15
TGTGCCAGCAGTTTATGGAGGACAGGCGACTACGAGCAGTACTTC
CASSLWRTGDYEQYF
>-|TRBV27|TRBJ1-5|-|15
TGTGCCAGCAGCTCACTATTACAGGGCAATCAGCCCCAGCATTTT
CASSSLLQGNQPQHF
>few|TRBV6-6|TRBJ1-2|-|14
TGTGCCAGCAGTAACTCTAAAGGAGGCTATGGCTACACCTTC
CASSNSKGGYGYTF
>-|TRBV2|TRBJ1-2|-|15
TGTGCCAGCACCCTCGACAGGACCCTAAACTATGGCTACACCTTC
CASTLDRTLNYGYTF
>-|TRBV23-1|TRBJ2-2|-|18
TGCGCCAGCAGTCCGGGGGGGTGCGGGACAGGGAAAACCGGGGAGCTGTTTTTT
CASSPGGCGTGKTGELFF
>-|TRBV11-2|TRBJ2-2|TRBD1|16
TGTGCCAGCAGCGCGCAGGGACAGGGTAGCCCCGGGGAGCTGTTTTTT
CASSAQGQGSPGELFF
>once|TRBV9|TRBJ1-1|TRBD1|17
TGTGCCAGCATGAGTGGGACAGGGGCAGAGTCCAACACTGAAGCTTTCTTT
CASMSGTGAESNTEAFF
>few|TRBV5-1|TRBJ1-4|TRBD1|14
TGCGCCAGCAGCGCTGGACAGGGGCGCGAAAAACTGTTTTTT
CASSAGQGREKLFF
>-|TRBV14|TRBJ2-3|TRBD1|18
TGTGCCAGCAGCCGTGGGACAGGGGGAACGGCGTGGGCAGATACGCAGTATTTT
CASSRGTGGTAWADTQYF
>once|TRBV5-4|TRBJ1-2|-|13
TGTGCCAGCAGCTTGGCGGGGGTAGAGGGCTACACCTTC
CASSLAGVEGYTF
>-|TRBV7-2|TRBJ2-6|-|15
TGTGCCAGCAGCCTTGGGCTTTCTGGGGCCAACGTCCTGACTTTC
CASSLGLSGANVLTF
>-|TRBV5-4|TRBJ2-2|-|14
TGTGCCAGCAGCCAGCTGGGTTCCACCGGTGAGCTGTTTTTT
CASSQLGSTGELFF
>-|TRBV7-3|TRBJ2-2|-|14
TGTGCCAGCAGCTTAGAACCCCACACCGGGGAGCTGTTTTTT
CASSLEPHTGELFF
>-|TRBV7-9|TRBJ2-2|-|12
TGTGCCAGTAAGGAGAACACCGGGGAGCTGTTTTTT
CASKENTGELFF
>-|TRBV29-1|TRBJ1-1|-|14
TGCAGCGCTCAGGAACAGGGTCTCGTCACTGAAGCTTTCTTT
CSAQEQGLVTEAFF
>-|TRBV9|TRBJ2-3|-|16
TGTGCCAGTACATCGAATGCGGGGATAAGCACAGATACGCAGTATTTT
CASTSNAGISTDTQYF
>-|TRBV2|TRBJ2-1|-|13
TGTGCCAGCAGCCCACTCTCCTACAATGAGCAGTTCTTC
CASSPLSYNEQFF
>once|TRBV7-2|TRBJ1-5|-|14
TGTGCCAGCAGCCCTACATCGAAGAATCAGCCCCAGCATTTT
CASSPTSKNQPQHF
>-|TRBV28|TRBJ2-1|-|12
TGTGCCAGCAGAGTGGGTAGCGGCCAGCAGTTCTTC
CASRVGSGQQFF
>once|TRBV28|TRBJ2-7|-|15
TGTGCCAGCAGTAGCGCAGGGCCCCCCTCCTACGAGCAGTACTTC
CASSSAGPPSYEQYF
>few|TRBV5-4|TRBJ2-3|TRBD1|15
TGTGCCAGCAGCCGGGACAGGGGCGTCACAGATACGCAGTATTTT
CASSRDRGVTDTQYF